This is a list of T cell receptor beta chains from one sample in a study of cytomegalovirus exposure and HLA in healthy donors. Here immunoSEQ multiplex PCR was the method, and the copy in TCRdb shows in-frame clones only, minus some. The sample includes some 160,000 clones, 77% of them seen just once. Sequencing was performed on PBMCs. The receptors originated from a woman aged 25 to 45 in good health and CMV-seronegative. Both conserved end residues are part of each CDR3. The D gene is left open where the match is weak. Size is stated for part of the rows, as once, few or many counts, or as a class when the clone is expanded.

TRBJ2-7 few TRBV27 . CASRTEVWGRVYEQYF TGTGCCAGCAGAACCGAGGTGTGGGGCAGGGTCTACGAGCAGTACTTC
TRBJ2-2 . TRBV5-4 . CAPSGDQKETGELFF TGTGCCCCCTCCGGAGACCAAAAGGAGACCGGGGAGCTGTTTTTT
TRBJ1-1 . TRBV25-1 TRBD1 CASSDGTGWGEAFF TGTGCCAGCAGTGACGGGACAGGGTGGGGTGAAGCTTTCTTT
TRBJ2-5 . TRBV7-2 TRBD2 CASSSSTSGGQQETQYF TGTGCCAGCAGCTCCTCGACTAGCGGGGGCCAGCAAGAGACCCAGTACTTC
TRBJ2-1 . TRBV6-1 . CASSLQGNNEQFF TGTGCCAGCAGCCTCCAGGGGAACAATGAGCAGTTCTTC
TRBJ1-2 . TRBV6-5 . CASSYSSGNGYTF TGTGCCAGCAGTTACTCTTCAGGGAATGGCTACACCTTC
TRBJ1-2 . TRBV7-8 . CASSPTTGSNYGYTF TGTGCCAGCAGCCCAACGACAGGATCGAACTATGGCTACACCTTC
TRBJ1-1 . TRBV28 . CASSLRSLDTEAFF TGTGCCAGCAGTTTACGAAGTTTAGACACTGAAGCTTTCTTT
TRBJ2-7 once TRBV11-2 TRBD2 CASSPLREGSYEQYF TGTGCCAGCAGCCCCCTGCGGGAGGGCTCCTACGAGCAGTACTTC
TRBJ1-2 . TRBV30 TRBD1 CAWSTPTGGGYGYTF TGTGCCTGGAGTACCCCGACAGGGGGCGGCTATGGCTACACCTTC
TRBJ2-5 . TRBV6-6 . CASSMQTQGGTQYF TGTGCCAGCAGTATGCAGACCCAGGGGGGGACCCAGTACTTC
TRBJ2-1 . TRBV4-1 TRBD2 CASSQGLAAGGNNEQFF TGCGCCAGCAGCCAAGGCCTTGCAGCGGGGGGGAATAATGAGCAGTTCTTC
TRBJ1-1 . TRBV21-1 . CASRKGQGLNTEAFF TGTGCCAGCAGGAAGGGTCAGGGGCTGAACACTGAAGCTTTCTTT
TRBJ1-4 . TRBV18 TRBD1 CASSPLQGAKEKLFF TGTGCCAGCTCCCCTCTCCAGGGGGCGAAAGAAAAACTGTTTTTT
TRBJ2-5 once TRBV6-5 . CASSYLGGVGRVQYF TGTGCCAGCAGCTACCTTGGAGGGGTTGGGCGGGTCCAGTACTTC
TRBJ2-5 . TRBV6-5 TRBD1 CASSSMTGTGGETQYF TGTGCCAGCAGTTCAATGACTGGGACAGGGGGGGAGACCCAGTACTTC
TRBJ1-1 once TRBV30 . CAWSQGSANTEAFF TGTGCCTGGAGTCAGGGCTCCGCAAACACTGAAGCTTTCTTT
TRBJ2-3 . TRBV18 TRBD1 CASSTDRAVRYF TGTGCCAGCTCAACGGACAGGGCCGTTCGGTATTTT